This is a list of T cell receptor beta chains from one sample in a study of intratumoral heterogeneity in liver cancer. Assay: immunoSEQ multiplex PCR; the TCRdb copy retains only in-frame clones and omits some. The sample holds around 6,400 clones, about 55% seen once. Sequences were derived from tumor tissue, sampled before any cancer treatment. Receptor source: a man in his 70s with hepatocellular carcinoma. CDR3s include the opening cysteine and the closing phenylalanine or tryptophan. D genes are given only for firm matches. Clone size is shown for a subset of rows, as once, few, many or a class of expanded clone.

v_gene: TRBV2
abundance: .
j_gene: TRBJ2-5
d_gene: TRBD2
CDR3nt: TGTGCCAGCAGTCGGGGACTAGCGGGGGCCCCTGGAGAGACCCAGTACTTC
CDR3aa: CASSRGLAGAPGETQYF

v_gene: TRBV4-1
abundance: .
j_gene: TRBJ2-1
d_gene: .
CDR3nt: TGCGCCAGCAGCCAAGGTAGGGTCGGGGATGAGCAGTTCTTC
CDR3aa: CASSQGRVGDEQFF

v_gene: TRBV29-1
abundance: few
j_gene: TRBJ1-6
d_gene: .
CDR3nt: TGCAGCGTTGAACGGCCCAGCCTGAGCTCCTATAATTCACCCCTCCACTTT
CDR3aa: CSVERPSLSSYNSPLHF

v_gene: TRBV5-6
abundance: few
j_gene: TRBJ2-1
d_gene: TRBD1
CDR3nt: TGTGCCAGCAGCTGGGGGACAGTCAATGAGCAGTTCTTC
CDR3aa: CASSWGTVNEQFF

v_gene: TRBV19
abundance: medium-sized
j_gene: TRBJ2-2
d_gene: TRBD1
CDR3nt: TGTGCCAGTAGTCCGGGACAGGAAACCGGGGAGCTGTTTTTT
CDR3aa: CASSPGQETGELFF

v_gene: TRBV7-9
abundance: .
j_gene: TRBJ2-2
d_gene: TRBD1
CDR3nt: TGTGCCAGCAGCCGACAGGGGGCGCGTAACACCGGGGAGCTGTTTTTT
CDR3aa: CASSRQGARNTGELFF

v_gene: TRBV12-5
abundance: .
j_gene: TRBJ1-2
d_gene: .
CDR3nt: TGTGCTAGTGGTTTGGACGGTTACTATGGCTACACCTTC
CDR3aa: CASGLDGYYGYTF

v_gene: TRBV9
abundance: .
j_gene: TRBJ2-3
d_gene: TRBD2
CDR3nt: TGTGCCAGCAGCGTGGGGGGCGGGGGGACCCCGCCAGATACGCAGTATTTT
CDR3aa: CASSVGGGGTPPDTQYF

v_gene: TRBV4-1
abundance: .
j_gene: TRBJ2-3
d_gene: TRBD2
CDR3nt: TGCGCCAGCAGCCTTGCTCCAGCGGGGGGCACAGATACGCAGTATTTT
CDR3aa: CASSLAPAGGTDTQYF

v_gene: TRBV9
abundance: .
j_gene: TRBJ2-5
d_gene: TRBD2
CDR3nt: TGTGCCAGCAGCGTCAGTCCACTAGCGGTCCAAGAGACCCAGTACTTC
CDR3aa: CASSVSPLAVQETQYF

v_gene: TRBV15
abundance: .
j_gene: TRBJ2-1
d_gene: .
CDR3nt: TGTGCCACCAGCAGGGCGGGGGCTAACAATGAGCAGTTCTTC
CDR3aa: CATSRAGANNEQFF

v_gene: TRBV7-2
abundance: medium-sized
j_gene: TRBJ2-1
d_gene: TRBD2
CDR3nt: TGTGCCAGCAGCCCAAGGGCTAGCGGCCAGGGGCAGTTCTTC
CDR3aa: CASSPRASGQGQFF

v_gene: TRBV7-9
abundance: few
j_gene: TRBJ2-3
d_gene: TRBD1
CDR3nt: TGTGCCAGCAGCGTGGGACAGAATACGCAGTATTTT
CDR3aa: CASSVGQNTQYF

v_gene: TRBV6-1
abundance: few
j_gene: TRBJ2-2
d_gene: .
CDR3nt: TGTGCCAGCAGTGAGATAGCCGCGAACACCGGGGAGCTGTTTTTT
CDR3aa: CASSEIAANTGELFF

v_gene: TRBV18
abundance: .
j_gene: TRBJ2-4
d_gene: TRBD1
CDR3nt: TGTGCCAGCTCACCACCCCGTGGGACAGGGGGGGACATTCAGTACTTC
CDR3aa: CASSPPRGTGGDIQYF

v_gene: TRBV30
abundance: .
j_gene: TRBJ2-1
d_gene: TRBD2
CDR3nt: TGTGCCTGGAGTATAACTAGCGGGGGGGTATACAATGAGCAGTTCTTC
CDR3aa: CAWSITSGGVYNEQFF

v_gene: TRBV12-3/TRBV12-4
abundance: .
j_gene: TRBJ2-5
d_gene: .
CDR3nt: TGTGCCAGCAGTTTAGGGGGGGGCTGGACCCAGTACTTC
CDR3aa: CASSLGGGWTQYF

v_gene: TRBV7-6
abundance: medium-sized
j_gene: TRBJ2-2
d_gene: .
CDR3nt: TGTGCCAGCGGTACCCTTTACGGCACCGGGGAGCTGTTTTTT
CDR3aa: CASGTLYGTGELFF

v_gene: TRBV10-3
abundance: .
j_gene: TRBJ2-3
d_gene: .
CDR3nt: TGTGCCATATCCCCAGGGCGGGGTGACACAGATACGCAGTATTTT
CDR3aa: CAISPGRGDTDTQYF

v_gene: TRBV7-8
abundance: .
j_gene: TRBJ2-3
d_gene: TRBD2
CDR3nt: TGTGCCAGCAGCAGTCGACTAGCGGGGAGGAGCACAGATACGCAGTATTTT
CDR3aa: CASSSRLAGRSTDTQYF

v_gene: TRBV9
abundance: .
j_gene: TRBJ1-2
d_gene: .
CDR3nt: TGTGCCAGCAGCGTAGGTGGCAGCAAAAAAGCCCATGGCTACACCTTC
CDR3aa: CASSVGGSKKAHGYTF

v_gene: TRBV9
abundance: few
j_gene: TRBJ2-5
d_gene: .
CDR3nt: TGTGCCAGCAGCGGCGATCGACAGGCTCAAGAGACCCAGTACTTC
CDR3aa: CASSGDRQAQETQYF

v_gene: TRBV7-9
abundance: once
j_gene: TRBJ1-4
d_gene: .
CDR3nt: TGTGCCAGCAGCTTAGCTTTTCGAGAAAAACTGTTTTTT
CDR3aa: CASSLAFREKLFF

v_gene: TRBV5-1
abundance: large
j_gene: TRBJ2-7
d_gene: .
CDR3nt: TGCGCCAGCAGCTTTGACAGCTTCTCCTACGAGCAGTACTTC
CDR3aa: CASSFDSFSYEQYF

v_gene: TRBV13
abundance: medium-sized
j_gene: TRBJ2-1
d_gene: .
CDR3nt: TGTGCCAGCAGCTTAGGCCTCAGGGTCTACAATGAGCAGTTCTTC
CDR3aa: CASSLGLRVYNEQFF

v_gene: TRBV7-2
abundance: .
j_gene: TRBJ2-1
d_gene: .
CDR3nt: TGTGCCAGTACCCTGCCAGGGAGTTACTACAATGAGCAGTTCTTC
CDR3aa: CASTLPGSYYNEQFF

v_gene: TRBV9
abundance: medium-sized
j_gene: TRBJ2-1
d_gene: TRBD1
CDR3nt: TGTGCCAGCAGCCTACAGGGGGCGCCTTTTAATGAGCAGTTCTTC
CDR3aa: CASSLQGAPFNEQFF

v_gene: TRBV5-1
abundance: .
j_gene: TRBJ2-2
d_gene: .
CDR3nt: TGCGCCAGCAGCTTGAACGGTCAGGGCGCCGGGGAGCTGTTTTTT
CDR3aa: CASSLNGQGAGELFF

v_gene: TRBV25-1
abundance: .
j_gene: TRBJ1-5
d_gene: .
CDR3nt: TGTGCCAGCAGTGCCGCGACAGACAATCAACCCCAGCATTTT
CDR3aa: CASSAATDNQPQHF

v_gene: TRBV15
abundance: medium-sized
j_gene: TRBJ2-3
d_gene: .
CDR3nt: TGTGCCACCAGCAGAGACGGTTTTGGTGGGCAGTATTTT
CDR3aa: CATSRDGFGGQYF

v_gene: TRBV9
abundance: .
j_gene: TRBJ2-3
d_gene: TRBD1
CDR3nt: TGTGCCAGCAGCGGGGACAGGAGAAGCACAGATACGCAGTATTTT
CDR3aa: CASSGDRRSTDTQYF

v_gene: TRBV28
abundance: .
j_gene: TRBJ1-4
d_gene: TRBD1
CDR3nt: TGTGCCAGCAGTTTGGCCGGACAGGGCTCTAATGAAAAACTGTTTTTT
CDR3aa: CASSLAGQGSNEKLFF

v_gene: TRBV9
abundance: .
j_gene: TRBJ1-4
d_gene: TRBD1
CDR3nt: TGTGCCAGCAGCGTAGCGACAGGGGGCGTTGGTGAAAAACTGTTTTTT
CDR3aa: CASSVATGGVGEKLFF

v_gene: TRBV14
abundance: .
j_gene: TRBJ2-7
d_gene: TRBD1
CDR3nt: TGTGCCAGCAGCCAAGCCACAGGGGTTTGGTACGAGCAGTACTTC
CDR3aa: CASSQATGVWYEQYF

v_gene: TRBV30
abundance: .
j_gene: TRBJ2-5
d_gene: TRBD1
CDR3nt: TGTGCCTGGAGTACCGGACAGGGGACCCAAGAGACCCAGTACTTC
CDR3aa: CAWSTGQGTQETQYF

v_gene: TRBV7-8
abundance: few
j_gene: TRBJ1-5
d_gene: TRBD1
CDR3nt: TGTGCCAGCAGCTTAGTACAGGGGAGGATTCAGCCCCAGCATTTT
CDR3aa: CASSLVQGRIQPQHF

v_gene: TRBV7-9
abundance: .
j_gene: TRBJ1-1
d_gene: .
CDR3nt: TGTGCCAGCAGCATTCCTTTGGTATTGAACACTGAAGCTTTCTTT
CDR3aa: CASSIPLVLNTEAFF

v_gene: TRBV7-9
abundance: .
j_gene: TRBJ2-3
d_gene: TRBD1
CDR3nt: TGTGCCAGCAGCTTAGCAGGGGGCAGCACAGATACGCAGTATTTT
CDR3aa: CASSLAGGSTDTQYF

v_gene: TRBV7-9
abundance: few
j_gene: TRBJ2-1
d_gene: .
CDR3nt: TGTGCCAGCAGCTTATGGCAACTAAGCTCCTACAATGAGCAGTTCTTC
CDR3aa: CASSLWQLSSYNEQFF

v_gene: TRBV9
abundance: .
j_gene: TRBJ1-5
d_gene: .
CDR3nt: TGTGCCAGCAGCGTAGACGGGAGGAGTCAGCCCCAGCATTTT
CDR3aa: CASSVDGRSQPQHF

v_gene: TRBV5-1
abundance: .
j_gene: TRBJ1-2
d_gene: .
CDR3nt: TGCGCCAGCAGCTTGGGCCGGGAAATCTATGGCTACACCTTC
CDR3aa: CASSLGREIYGYTF

v_gene: TRBV6-5
abundance: medium-sized
j_gene: TRBJ1-1
d_gene: TRBD1
CDR3nt: TGTGCCAGCAGTCTTAGAGGGACAGAAGTTGTAGCTTTCTTT
CDR3aa: CASSLRGTEVVAFF

v_gene: TRBV2
abundance: .
j_gene: TRBJ1-1
d_gene: .
CDR3nt: TGTGCCAGCACAAGACAGGAAAAAGCTTTCTTT
CDR3aa: CASTRQEKAFF

v_gene: TRBV5-5
abundance: .
j_gene: TRBJ1-5
d_gene: .
CDR3nt: TGTGCCAGCAGCTTGGTACCGGGCTTTCAGCCCCAGCATTTT
CDR3aa: CASSLVPGFQPQHF

v_gene: TRBV11-3
abundance: once
j_gene: TRBJ2-3
d_gene: .
CDR3nt: TGTGCCAGCAGCTTAATGGGGGAAGATACGCAGTATTTT
CDR3aa: CASSLMGEDTQYF

v_gene: TRBV5-1
abundance: few
j_gene: TRBJ1-2
d_gene: TRBD1
CDR3nt: TGCGCCAGCAGCTTGGAAACCGGGACAGGGGCACACTATGGCTACACCTTC
CDR3aa: CASSLETGTGAHYGYTF

v_gene: TRBV29-1
abundance: medium-sized
j_gene: TRBJ2-2
d_gene: .
CDR3nt: TGCAGCGTTGAAGGGGTAACCGGGGGGCCGTTCGCGAACACCGGGGAGCTGTTTTTT
CDR3aa: CSVEGVTGGPFANTGELFF

v_gene: TRBV7-8
abundance: .
j_gene: TRBJ1-1
d_gene: .
CDR3nt: TGTGCCAGCAGCTTAGCGGCTGGACGAGCTTTCTTT
CDR3aa: CASSLAAGRAFF

v_gene: TRBV28
abundance: .
j_gene: TRBJ2-3
d_gene: .
CDR3nt: TGTGCCAGCAGTTTCCGGACATTCTTCACAGATACGCAGTATTTT
CDR3aa: CASSFRTFFTDTQYF

v_gene: TRBV7-2
abundance: .
j_gene: TRBJ2-5
d_gene: TRBD1
CDR3nt: TGTGCCAGCAGCTTACAGGGGGCTGAGACCCAGTACTTC
CDR3aa: CASSLQGAETQYF

v_gene: TRBV6-4
abundance: .
j_gene: TRBJ2-5
d_gene: .
CDR3nt: TGTGCCAGCAGTGCATCAGGGGGGACGCAAGAGACCCAGTACTTC
CDR3aa: CASSASGGTQETQYF

v_gene: TRBV7-6
abundance: .
j_gene: TRBJ2-2
d_gene: TRBD2
CDR3nt: TGTGCCTGGGGCGGGACTAAGAACACCGGGGAGCTGTTTTTT
CDR3aa: CAWGGTKNTGELFF

v_gene: TRBV19
abundance: few
j_gene: TRBJ2-1
d_gene: .
CDR3nt: TGTGCCAGTAGTATAGGACTTTACAATGAGCAGTTCTTC
CDR3aa: CASSIGLYNEQFF